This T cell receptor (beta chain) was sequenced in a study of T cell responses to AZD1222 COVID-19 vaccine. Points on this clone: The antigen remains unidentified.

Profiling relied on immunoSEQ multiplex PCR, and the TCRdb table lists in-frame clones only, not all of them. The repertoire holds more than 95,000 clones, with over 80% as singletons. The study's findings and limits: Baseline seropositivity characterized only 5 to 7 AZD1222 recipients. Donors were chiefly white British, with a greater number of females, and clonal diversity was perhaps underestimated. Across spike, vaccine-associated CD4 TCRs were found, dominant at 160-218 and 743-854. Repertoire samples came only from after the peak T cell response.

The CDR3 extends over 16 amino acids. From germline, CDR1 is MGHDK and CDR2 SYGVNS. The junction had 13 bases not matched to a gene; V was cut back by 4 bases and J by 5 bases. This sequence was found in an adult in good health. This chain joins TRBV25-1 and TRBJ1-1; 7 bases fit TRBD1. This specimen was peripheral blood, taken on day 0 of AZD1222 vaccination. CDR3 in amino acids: CASSGMEEGADTEAFF. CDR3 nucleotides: TGTGCCAGCAGTGGCATGGAAGAGGGGGCGGATACTGAAGCTTTCTTT.